The 12 T cell receptor beta chains below come from one sample, sequenced in a study of early T cells in non-severe SARS-CoV-2 infection. TCRdb re-called the 5' RACE reads with MiXCR, one entry per CDR3 protein. The sample lists tens of thousands of distinct CDR3 sequences, roughly 15% occurring once. The specimen was whole blood. The receptors were sampled from an adult who was a healthcare worker with PCR-confirmed SARS-CoV-2 infection or an uninfected control (not recorded which).

This chain links TRBV24-1 with TRBJ1-2; TRBD1 might be the D (5 bases). Germline V CDR1 and CDR2: KGHDR, SFDVKD. The CDR3 totals 14 residues. V was clipped by 7 bases and J by 3 bases, with 14 bases between them. The CDR3 nucleotides read TGTGCCACCAGAACCGGGACCTCCGACTATGGCTACACCTTC. Protein sequence: CATRTGTSDYGYTF.

This clonotype was seen more than once but under ten times. The chain is built from TRBV5-1 and TRBJ2-3; D gene ambiguous. The CDR3 is 15 residues long. The germline V gene has CDR1 SGHRS and CDR2 YFSETQ. V lost 4 bases, J lost 0 bases, and 12 bases lay in between. The CDR3 loop reads CASSRSAASTDTQYF. In DNA, the CDR3 is TGCGCCAGCAGCCGCAGCGCGGCCAGCACAGATACGCAGTATTTT. Looking up the rest from reference TRBV5-1 and TRBJ2-3 gives the full variable domain: KAGVTQTPRYLIKTRGQQVTLSCSPISGHRSVSWYQQTPGQGLQFLFEYFSETQRNKGNFPGRFSGRQFSNSRSEMNVSTLELGDSALYLCASSRSAASTDTQYFGPGTRLTVL.

This clonotype was seen only once. The chain couples TRBV10-1 to TRBJ2-1; D gene ambiguous. The CDR3 consists of 12 residues. Germline V gene lookup returns CDR1 WNHNN and CDR2 SYGVQD (reference sequence). With 3 bases removed from V and 4 bases from J, the gap between germline ends came to 4 bases. The DNA of the CDR3 is TGCGCCAGCAGTGACGGGTACAATGAGCAGTTCTTC. Its protein product is CASSDGYNEQFF.

This clonotype was picked up a small number of times. The rearrangement links TRBV20-1 to TRBJ2-7; maybe TRBD2 (6 bases). The CDR3 consists of 15 residues. Germline V gene lookup returns CDR1 DFQATT and CDR2 SNEGSKA (reference sequence). The V gene lost 0 bases and the J gene lost 6 bases, with 18 bases spanning the gap. The CDR3: CSARDMRLATPEQYF. The CDR3 DNA sequence: TGCAGTGCTAGAGATATGAGGCTAGCGACGCCCGAGCAGTACTTC.

This clonotype was seen a handful of times. V and J are TRBV11-1 and TRBJ2-5, with D hard to call. This CDR3 is built from 13 residues. V was shortened by 1 base and J by 2 bases, with 5 bases between the two germline ends. Germline values: CDR1 SGHAT, CDR2 FQDESV (reference sequence). The CDR3, as DNA: TGTGCCAGCAGCTTAGGACTGCAAGAGACCCAGTACTTC. It translates to CASSLGLQETQYF.

The chain joins TRBV18 to TRBJ1-4; D is ambiguous. The CDR3 is 13 amino acids. Germline assignment: CDR1 KGHSH and CDR2 LQKENI. Trimming took 0 bases from V and 3 from J, leaving 2 bases between them. The CDR3: CASSPPANEKLFF. CDR3 coding DNA: TGTGCCAGCTCACCACCCGCTAATGAAAAACTGTTTTTT. Based on the CDR3 plus reference TRBV18 and TRBJ1-4, the full variable domain is NAGVMQNPRHLVRRRGQEARLRCSPMKGHSHVYWYRQLPEEGLKFMVYLQKENIIDESGMPKERFSAEFPKEGPSILRIQQVVRGDSAAYFCASSPPANEKLFFGSGTQLSVL.

The chain is built from TRBV1 and TRBJ2-5; the DNA was not compared with TRBD2, the D call given in the table. TRBV1 is reported as a pseudogene. There are 17 residues in the CDR3. CDR3 sequence: CTSSQPNSGGAQETQYF. CDR3 bases: TGCACCAGCAGCCAACCGAATAGCGGGGGAGCACAAGAGACCCAGTACTTC.

There are many counts of this clonotype. The gene calls are TRBV28 and TRBJ2-3; D remains ambiguous. Trimming pared 11 bases from V and 2 bases from J, leaving 8 bases between. The CDR3 has 11 amino acids. Per the germline V gene, CDR1 is MDHEN and CDR2 is SYDVKM. The CDR3 protein is CAVHPTDTQYF. The CDR3 nucleotides read TGTGCCGTACACCCCACAGATACGCAGTATTTT.

The CDR3: CATSRDMGVPGELFF. CDR3 sequence (DNA): TGTGCCACCAGCAGAGATATGGGAGTCCCCGGGGAGCTGTTTTTT. The chain recombines TRBV15 with TRBJ2-2, with D possibly being TRBD2 (5 bases). Germline V gives CDR1 LNHNV, CDR2 YYDKDF (reference sequence). The ends were cut back, 0 bases at V and 6 bases at J, with 11 bases in the middle. The CDR3 totals 15 residues.

J is TRBJ2-3 and V is TRBV29-1; 8 bases line up with TRBD1. Germline V lookup: CDR1 SQVTM, CDR2 ANQGSEA. The V gene end was trimmed by 6 bases and the J gene end by 5 bases; junction bases not matched to a gene: 13. The CDR3 has 15 residues. This CDR3 reads CSVGGTGKRGDTQYF. CDR3 in DNA: TGCAGCGTGGGCGGGACAGGCAAACGCGGAGATACGCAGTATTTT.

This clonotype was observed many times. This rearrangement joins TRBV18 to TRBJ1-1, with D hard to call. Germline-derived CDR1 and CDR2 are KGHSH and LQKENI. V shed 0 bases and J shed 0 bases, with 5 bases lying between them. CDR3 length: 14 residues. The CDR3 reads CASSPPMLNTEAFF. The CDR3 coding sequence is TGTGCCAGCTCACCACCTATGTTGAACACTGAAGCTTTCTTT.

The rearrangement joins TRBV6-1 to TRBJ1-1; 8 bases fit TRBD1. J lost 3 bases, V lost 7 bases, and 7 bases had no gene match. The CDR3 has 14 residues. CDR1 is MNHNS and CDR2 is SASEGT in the germline V gene. For the CDR3, the DNA is TGTGCCAGCACCCCCGGGACAGGCTACACTGAAGCTTTCTTT. Translating gives CASTPGTGYTEAFF.